A single sample gave rise to the 10 T cell receptor beta chains below, sequenced in a study of cytomegalovirus exposure and HLA in healthy donors. Generated by immunoSEQ multiplex PCR, the TCRdb table keeps only in-frame clones and is missing some. The data hold some 130,000 clones, with 80% to 90% observed a single time. Sequencing input: PBMCs. The receptors shown here come from a young woman in good health and CMV-seronegative.

This clone showed up just a few times. The genes are TRBV5-1 and TRBJ2-2; possible D gene TRBD2, 6 bases. The CDR3 spans 15 residues. V was trimmed by 2 bases and J by 5 bases, leaving 13 bases between them. Germline assignment: CDR1 SGHRS and CDR2 YFSETQ. CDR3 protein: CASSFNGGITGELFF. The CDR3 nucleotides are TGCGCCAGCAGCTTTAATGGAGGGATAACCGGGGAGCTGTTTTTT.

The gene calls are TRBV6-5 and TRBJ1-3; possible D gene TRBD1, 6 bases. The CDR3 is made up of 14 amino acids. Germline lookup yields CDR1 MNHEY and CDR2 SVGAGI. Trimming removed 6 bases from V and 2 bases from J, with 11 bases in between. CDR3 nucleotides: TGTGCCAGCAGCGACACAGGGCCTGGAAACACCATATATTTT. It translates to CASSDTGPGNTIYF.

The chain employs TRBV11-2 and TRBJ2-1, with D unclear. This CDR3 is built from 15 residues. Between the trimmed V and J ends, which lost 1 base and 2 bases, there was a span of 9 bases. Germline CDR1 SGHAT, CDR2 FQNNGV. The CDR3 DNA reads as TGTGCCAGCAGCTTAGGGCGGAGTACCTACAATGAGCAGTTCTTC. This encodes CASSLGRSTYNEQFF.

This chain links TRBV27 with TRBJ2-1; TRBD1 might be the D (5 bases). With 6 bases removed from V and 7 bases from J, the gap between germline ends came to 22 bases. The CDR3 sequence is 16 residues long. Germline V gene lookup returns CDR1 MNHEY and CDR2 SMNVEV (reference sequence). For the CDR3, the DNA is TGTGCCAGCAGCCTCTCCGTGGGGCCTGTAAGTAATGAGCAGTTCTTC. Encoded protein: CASSLSVGPVSNEQFF.

The V call is TRBV9, the J call TRBJ1-6, with TRBD1 identical over 7 bases. V lost 0 bases and J lost 4; bases outside the gene matches: 1. The CDR3 is 15 residues long. The germline gives CDR1 SGDLS, CDR2 YYNGEE. In DNA form, the CDR3 reads TGTGCCAGCAGCGTAGACAGGGGTTATAATTCACCCCTCCACTTT. Translation: CASSVDRGYNSPLHF.

The chain couples TRBV9 to TRBJ2-7, with 8 bases fitting TRBD1. CDR3 length: 14 residues. Germline values: CDR1 SGDLS, CDR2 YYNGEE. V dropped 4 bases and J dropped 1; count of bases not matched to a gene: 4. CDR3 residues: CASSPGTGSYEQYF. The CDR3, as DNA: TGTGCCAGCAGCCCAGGGACAGGTTCCTACGAGCAGTACTTC. The full variable domain, its missing parts supplied by reference TRBV9 and TRBJ2-7, is DSGVTQTPKHLITATGQRVTLRCSPRSGDLSVYWYQQSLDQGLQFLIQYYNGEERAKGNILERFSAQQFPDLHSELNLSSLELGDSALYFCASSPGTGSYEQYFGPGTRLTVT.

This clone was seen just once. For the CDR3, the DNA is TGCGCCAGCAGCGTGCAGGGATCCCACCACGAGCAGTACTTC. This codes for CASSVQGSHHEQYF. V and J are TRBV5-1 and TRBJ2-7, with a possible D match to TRBD1 (5 bases). Germline lookup yields CDR1 SGHRS and CDR2 YFSETQ. The CDR3 contains 14 residues. Deletions cut 4 bases from V and 5 bases from J, with 16 bases between.

The chain combines TRBV2 with TRBJ2-3; 7 bases match TRBD1. The CDR3 contains 14 residues. After removal of 6 bases from V and 4 bases from J, the junction contained 7 bases not matched to a gene. Germline loops: CDR1 SNHLY, CDR2 FYNNEI. The CDR3 sequence: CASSADRQADTQYF. The CDR3, as DNA: TGTGCCAGCAGCGCGGACAGGCAGGCAGATACGCAGTATTTT.

V gene TRBV18 combines with J gene TRBJ2-4, with 7 bases fitting TRBD1. CDR1 is KGHSH, CDR2 LQKENI, per germline. V was pared by 3 bases and J by 8 bases, with 13 bases of the junction left unmatched. This CDR3 region has 16 residues. CDR3 region: CASSPNRQGVRDIQYF. The CDR3 nucleotides are TGTGCCAGCTCACCGAACCGACAGGGAGTAAGGGACATTCAGTACTTC.

This clone was counted a few times. The rearrangement joins TRBV6-4 to TRBJ2-1, with D possibly TRBD2 on 6 matching bases. This CDR3 has 15 amino acids. The V end lost 4 bases, the J end lost 0 bases, and 10 bases lay between the germline ends. Germline CDR1 MRHNA, CDR2 SNTAGT. CDR3 nucleotide sequence: TGTGCCAGCAGTGGGGACGGGAGCTCCTACAATGAGCAGTTCTTC. It yields the protein CASSGDGSSYNEQFF.